This T cell receptor beta chain came from a study of T cell responses to AZD1222 COVID-19 vaccine. Study findings and constraints: Dominant CD4 TCR responses targeted spike regions 160-218 and 743-854. Repertoires were sampled only after the peak T cell response. The reported proportion of spike-specific TCRs targeting unmutated variant regions was nearly half.

A remark on this clone: The antigen remains undetermined.

V was trimmed by 2 bases and J by 1 base, leaving 13 bases between them. The CDR3 runs to 16 residues. CDR1 is KGHDR and CDR2 is SFDVKD in the germline V gene. The data were produced by immunoSEQ multiplex PCR, yet TCRdb's version contains in-frame clones alone and is incomplete. The sample consists of around 67,000 clones, about four fifths of them appearing once. V gene TRBV24-1 combines with J gene TRBJ1-2, with D possibly TRBD1 on 6 matching bases. The sample was peripheral blood, taken 28 days after the second AZD1222 dose. The TCR originated in an adult who received the AZD1222 COVID-19 vaccine. The CDR3 DNA is TGTGCCACCAGTGATTCCATCAGGGGCCTTAACTATGGCTACACCTTC. It encodes CATSDSIRGLNYGYTF.